The rows below give T cell receptor beta chains drawn from one sample of a study of blood T cell repertoires in COVID-19. Sequencing was performed with immunoSEQ multiplex PCR; in TCRdb, only in-frame clones are kept and a portion is missing. Among fewer than 400,000 clones, around 90% were seen once, and the ten largest hold 4.5% to 5.5%. The sequenced sample consisted of PBMCs or T cells enriched from blood (not recorded which). Receptor source: a man in his sixties who had recovered from COVID-19. Each CDR3 is given with its conserved first and last residue. D genes are given only for firm matches. Only some rows state a clone size, as once, few, many or a class for expanded clones.

CDR3 DNA	CDR3 protein	CDR3 length	clone size	V gene	J gene	D gene
TGCGCCAGCAGCGCCGGGACAGCCCAGAACGAAAAACTGTTTTTT	CASSAGTAQNEKLFF	15	few	TRBV5-1	TRBJ1-4	TRBD1
TGCGCCAGCAGTACCGACAGGGTCCCGAATGAAAAACTGTTTTTT	CASSTDRVPNEKLFF	15	NA	TRBV5-1	TRBJ1-4	TRBD1
TGTGCCAGCAGTCCCCGCCCAACAAGTTGGAGTACAGAGACCCAGTACTTC	CASSPRPTSWSTETQYF	17	NA	TRBV27	TRBJ2-5	NA
TGCGCCAGCAGCTTGGCTCAAGGGACAGGGGATTCACCCCTCCACTTT	CASSLAQGTGDSPLHF	16	NA	TRBV5-1	TRBJ1-6	TRBD1
TGCGCCAGCAGCTTGGTCCTAGAAGGCAATGAGCAGTTCTTC	CASSLVLEGNEQFF	14	NA	TRBV5-1	TRBJ2-1	NA
TGCGCCAGCAGCCCCGGGAGAACCCTCTACAATGAGCAGTTCTTC	CASSPGRTLYNEQFF	15	NA	TRBV5-1	TRBJ2-1	NA
TGCAGCGTCGCTGGACAGGGGGGCACTGAAGCTTTCTTT	CSVAGQGGTEAFF	13	NA	TRBV29-1	TRBJ1-1	TRBD1
TGTGCCAGCACATCCGCCCTAAACAGGGGGACCTATGGCGAGCAGTACTTC	CASTSALNRGTYGEQYF	17	NA	TRBV27	TRBJ2-7	TRBD1
TGTGCCAGCAGCAGACTAGCGGGATCCTCCTACGAGCAGTACTTC	CASSRLAGSSYEQYF	15	NA	TRBV6-2/TRBV6-3	TRBJ2-7	TRBD2
TGTGCCAGCACCCAGCTAGCGGGAATATACAATGAGCAGTTCTTC	CASTQLAGIYNEQFF	15	NA	TRBV7-2	TRBJ2-1	TRBD2
TGTGCCAGCAGCAAAGGAGTGCTTGGCTACACCTTC	CASSKGVLGYTF	12	NA	TRBV21-1	TRBJ1-2	NA
TGCGCCAGCAGCAGGGTTGACAGGGGTCCCTACGAGCAGTACTTC	CASSRVDRGPYEQYF	15	NA	TRBV4-1	TRBJ2-7	TRBD1
TGTGCCAGCAGGACGGACAGGTCCCCCTACGAGCAGTACTTC	CASRTDRSPYEQYF	14	NA	TRBV6-5	TRBJ2-7	TRBD1
TGTGCCAGCAGTTTGATCGACGGCGGGAGTTTGGAGACCCAGTACTTC	CASSLIDGGSLETQYF	16	NA	TRBV5-6	TRBJ2-5	TRBD2
TGTGCCAGCAGCCAATCTAGCGGGAGTGCCGAGACCCAGTACTTC	CASSQSSGSAETQYF	15	NA	TRBV7-2	TRBJ2-5	TRBD2
TGTGCCAGTAGTATACCGGGGGGGACCTACGAGCAGTACTTC	CASSIPGGTYEQYF	14	NA	TRBV19	TRBJ2-7	TRBD2
TGTGCCAGCAGCGCAGGCGGGGGGGGAGAAACTGAAGCTTTCTTT	CASSAGGGGETEAFF	15	NA	TRBV13	TRBJ1-1	NA
TGTGCTAGTGGTCTACCGGACAGGGATGGCTATGGCTACACCTTC	CASGLPDRDGYGYTF	15	NA	TRBV12-5	TRBJ1-2	TRBD1
TGTGCCAGCAGCCAAGTACACTGGGCTGGGAGCGGGAGTGGCTACGAGCAGTACTTC	CASSQVHWAGSGSGYEQYF	19	NA	TRBV3-1/TRBV3-2	TRBJ2-7	TRBD2
TGTGCCAGCGGTCCCGGGACAGGGGGCCCTAATTCACCCCTCCACTTT	CASGPGTGGPNSPLHF	16	NA	TRBV6-4	TRBJ1-6	TRBD1
TGTGCCAGCAGCCAAGGGACAGTAAGAAATTCACCCCTCCACTTT	CASSQGTVRNSPLHF	15	NA	TRBV14	TRBJ1-6	NA
TGTGCCAGCAGCTTGCAACAGGCACTCCAAGAGACCCAGTACTTC	CASSLQQALQETQYF	15	NA	TRBV5-4	TRBJ2-5	NA
TGTGCCAGCAGCTTAGTAGCGGGGGGGGGCACCTACGAGCAGTACTTC	CASSLVAGGGTYEQYF	16	few	TRBV7-2	TRBJ2-7	TRBD2
TGTGCCAGCAGCTCGGGACTAGGCCACAATGAGCAGTTCTTC	CASSSGLGHNEQFF	14	once	TRBV7-6	TRBJ2-1	TRBD2
TGTGCCAGCAGCTACAGGGCCACCGGGGAGCTGTTTTTT	CASSYRATGELFF	13	NA	TRBV7-8	TRBJ2-2	NA
TGTGCCAGCAGTTTCGGAGGGGACGGTGACCAAATTGCAACTAATGAAAAACTGTTTTTT	CASSFGGDGDQIATNEKLFF	20	NA	TRBV21-1	TRBJ1-4	NA
TGTGCCAGCAGCTTAGTAGCGGGCCCGGGGGGCATTCAGTACTTC	CASSLVAGPGGIQYF	15	NA	TRBV5-4	TRBJ2-4	TRBD2
TGTGCCAGCAGTGACGGGACAGGGGGCTTCTACGAGCAGTACTTC	CASSDGTGGFYEQYF	15	NA	TRBV6-1	TRBJ2-7	TRBD1
TGCGCCAGCAGCTTGGAGTACTTGACTAGCTACAATGAGCAGTTCTTC	CASSLEYLTSYNEQFF	16	NA	TRBV5-1	TRBJ2-1	NA
TGTGCCAGCAGCCGACCGGGAACCTCTGGAAACACCATATATTTT	CASSRPGTSGNTIYF	15	NA	TRBV3-1/TRBV3-2	TRBJ1-3	NA
TGTGCCAGCAGCTTCTCGGGACAAGAAGAGACCCAGTACTTC	CASSFSGQEETQYF	14	NA	TRBV5-5	TRBJ2-5	NA
TGCAGCACCCGGGCCTACAATGAGCAGTTCTTC	CSTRAYNEQFF	11	NA	TRBV29-1	TRBJ2-1	NA
TGTGCCAGCAGGTCGGGACTAGCGCCCTACAATGAGCAGTTCTTC	CASRSGLAPYNEQFF	15	NA	TRBV6-5	TRBJ2-1	TRBD2
TGTGCCAGCAGTTACGGGTCGGGAAATTCACCCCTCCACTTT	CASSYGSGNSPLHF	14	NA	TRBV28	TRBJ1-6	NA
TGTGCCAGCAGCTTAGGCAGCGGGAGTCCCCATGAGCAGTTCTTC	CASSLGSGSPHEQFF	15	NA	TRBV7-9	TRBJ2-1	TRBD2
TGTGCCAGCAGCCCCCCCCCGGGGGGCAATCAGCCCCAGCATTTT	CASSPPPGGNQPQHF	15	NA	TRBV7-2	TRBJ1-5	NA
TGTGCCTGGAGTGTAGCTGTGGTCGAGCAGTACTTC	CAWSVAVVEQYF	12	NA	TRBV30	TRBJ2-7	NA
TGTGCCAGCAGTCGGGACAGGCTTAGCTCCTACGAGCAGTACTTC	CASSRDRLSSYEQYF	15	NA	TRBV7-2	TRBJ2-7	TRBD1
TGCGCCAGCAGCCAAGCCGGGAGTCACTCCTACGAGCAGTACTTC	CASSQAGSHSYEQYF	15	NA	TRBV4-3	TRBJ2-7	NA
TGTGCCACGTGGACAGGGGTTGGCGAGCAGTACTTC	CATWTGVGEQYF	12	NA	TRBV7-2	TRBJ2-7	TRBD1
TGTGCCAGCAGTTACACCGCGTGGGCGCCCGGCTATGGCTACACCTTC	CASSYTAWAPGYGYTF	16	NA	TRBV6-5	TRBJ1-2	NA
TGTGCCAGCAGCTTAGATCAGGGGTACACTGAAGCTTTCTTT	CASSLDQGYTEAFF	14	NA	TRBV7-9	TRBJ1-1	NA
TGTGCCAGCAGCAAAGAAGGCGGGAGAGGTAAAAATGAGCAGTTCTTC	CASSKEGGRGKNEQFF	16	NA	TRBV21-1	TRBJ2-1	NA
TGTGCCAGCAGCTTCGGGACTGCGAACACCGGGGAGCTGTTTTTT	CASSFGTANTGELFF	15	NA	TRBV7-9	TRBJ2-2	NA
TGTGCCAGCAGTTTTCATAATGAGCAGTTCTTC	CASSFHNEQFF	11	NA	TRBV6-2/TRBV6-3	TRBJ2-1	NA
TGTGCCAGCAGTGAATTTTCTCTCAGGGTCTCCTACGAGCAGTACTTC	CASSEFSLRVSYEQYF	16	NA	TRBV6-1	TRBJ2-7	NA